A single sample is the source of the 29 T cell receptor beta chains below, sequenced in a study of blood T cell repertoires in COVID-19. TCRdb's table, derived via immunoSEQ multiplex PCR, lists solely in-frame clones and lacks some. Of about 280,000 clones in the sample, roughly 80% were seen once. Specimen: PBMCs or T cells enriched from blood (not recorded which). Source of these receptors: a man aged 35 to 55 who had been exposed to COVID-19.

This chain connects TRBV18 to TRBJ2-7, with D perhaps matching TRBD1 (6 bases). Per germline, CDR1 KGHSH and CDR2 LQKENI. This CDR3 has 12 residues. V was shortened by 3 bases and J by 7 bases, with 10 bases between the two germline ends. CDR3 amino acids: CASSPTRGEQYF. Here the CDR3 DNA reads TGTGCCAGCTCACCCACCAGGGGTGAGCAGTACTTC.

V usage is TRBV7-3 and J usage is TRBJ1-1; D call uncertain. Trimming stripped 5 bases from V and 0 bases from J, with 7 bases between. Germline loops: CDR1 SGHTA, CDR2 FQGTGA. The CDR3 spans 13 residues. Written as DNA, the CDR3 is TGTGCCAGCAGCAACCAGATGAACACTGAAGCTTTCTTT. Protein product: CASSNQMNTEAFF.

The table lists this clone with a few counts. V and J are TRBV15 and TRBJ1-4; TRBD1 matches at 7 bases. CDR3 length: 18 residues. Per the germline V gene, CDR1 is LNHNV and CDR2 is YYDKDF (reference sequence). Losses at the gene ends were 1 base for V and 3 bases for J; bases not matched to a gene: 11. DNA for the CDR3: TGTGCCACCAGCAGAGGTTTCGACAGGGACGGGCCTAATGAAAAACTGTTTTTT. It specifies CATSRGFDRDGPNEKLFF.

The chain has TRBV9 and TRBJ2-3; 7 nucleotides agree with TRBD2. Germline CDR1 SGDLS, CDR2 YYNGEE. Unmatched junction bases numbered 9, after V lost 4 bases and J lost 1 base. The CDR3 runs to 16 residues. The CDR3 nucleotides are TGTGCCAGCAGCCCAGGGCCCGCGGGGGGCACAGATACGCAGTATTTT. Amino acids: CASSPGPAGGTDTQYF.

V usage is TRBV7-3 and J usage is TRBJ2-1, with 9 positions matching TRBD2. This CDR3 spans 15 amino acids. Trimming took 1 base from V and 4 from J; bases not matched to a gene: 2. The V gene's germline CDR1 is SGHTA and CDR2 FQGTGA. The CDR3 protein is CASSLKLAGYNEQFF. CDR3 nucleotide sequence: TGTGCCAGCAGCTTAAAGCTAGCGGGGTACAATGAGCAGTTCTTC.

J is TRBJ2-7 and V is TRBV10-3; 10 bases agree with TRBD2. Germline assignment: CDR1 ENHRY and CDR2 SYGVKD. This CDR3 contains 15 residues. Trimming at V came to 3 bases and at J to 5 bases, leaving 7 bases not matched to a gene. In DNA, the CDR3 is TGTGCCATCAGTGACCCAGGACTAGCGGAAGACGAGCAGTACTTC. Translated, it gives CAISDPGLAEDEQYF.

The rearrangement uses TRBV5-1 and TRBJ2-3; D gene uncertain. This CDR3 has 13 amino acids. Trimming removed 5 bases from V and 3 bases from J, with 10 bases in between. The germline V gene has CDR1 SGHRS and CDR2 YFSETQ. The CDR3 DNA reads TGCGCCAGCAGACTGGTTGTAACAGATACGCAGTATTTT. As protein: CASRLVVTDTQYF. Together with reference TRBV5-1 and TRBJ2-3, the CDR3 gives the full variable domain: KAGVTQTPRYLIKTRGQQVTLSCSPISGHRSVSWYQQTPGQGLQFLFEYFSETQRNKGNFPGRFSGRQFSNSRSEMNVSTLELGDSALYLCASRLVVTDTQYFGPGTRLTVL.

This chain uses TRBV6-5 with TRBJ1-1; D uncertain. The CDR3 is made up of 15 amino acids. Trimming took off 6 bases at V and 5 bases at J, with 19 bases between the two ends. Per the germline V gene, CDR1 is MNHEY and CDR2 is SVGAGI. DNA for the CDR3: TGTGCCAGCAGCACCTATAACAACGCGAGGACTGAAGCTTTCTTT. Its protein is CASSTYNNARTEAFF.

V and J are TRBV6-5 and TRBJ2-1; 8 bases match TRBD2. V shed 4 bases, J shed 4 bases, and the junction held 6 bases outside the gene matches. The CDR3 length is 15 residues. Germline assignment: CDR1 MNHEY and CDR2 SVGAGI. The CDR3 is CASSSSGGAYNEQFF. The CDR3 DNA is TGTGCCAGCAGTTCGTCGGGGGGGGCTTACAATGAGCAGTTCTTC.

The rearrangement uses TRBV11-1 and TRBJ2-7; a possible D gene is TRBD2 (7 bases). Germline CDR1 and CDR2: SGHAT and FQDESV (reference sequence). The CDR3 is 15 amino acids. The V gene lost 5 bases and the J gene lost 2 bases, with 16 bases spanning the gap. Written as DNA, the CDR3 is TGTGCCAGCAGCCCCACGGGGGGCCAACCCTACGAGCAGTACTTC. Its translation is CASSPTGGQPYEQYF. Together with reference TRBV11-1 and TRBJ2-7, the CDR3 gives the full variable domain: EAEVAQSPRYKITEKSQAVAFWCDPISGHATLYWYRQILGQGPELLVQFQDESVVDDSQLPKDRFSAERLKGVDSTLKIQPAELGDSAMYLCASSPTGGQPYEQYFGPGTRLTVT.

This clone was found once. V usage is TRBV12-5 and J usage is TRBJ1-1, with a weak D call TRBD1 (6 bases). Per germline, CDR1 LGHNT and CDR2 FRNRAP. Trimming took 7 bases from V and 1 from J, leaving 16 bases between them. There are 15 residues in the CDR3. The CDR3 region is CASVERGGGNTEAFF. CDR3 in DNA: TGTGCTAGTGTCGAGAGGGGGGGAGGGAACACTGAAGCTTTCTTT.

CDR3 coding DNA: TGCGCCAGCAGCCCCCGAGGGGAAGGGGGTTTCGATGGCTACACCTTC. Translating gives CASSPRGEGGFDGYTF. The rearrangement joins TRBV5-1 to TRBJ1-2; D may be TRBD1 (6 bases). Germline lookup yields CDR1 SGHRS and CDR2 YFSETQ. V lost 4 bases to trimming and J lost 6 bases, with 22 bases between them. The length of the CDR3 is 16 residues.

This chain connects TRBV18 to TRBJ2-1; 8 bases are a match to TRBD1. CDR3 length: 16 amino acids. Germline V gives CDR1 KGHSH, CDR2 LQKENI. Trimming took 1 base from V and 4 from J; bases not matched to a gene: 6. CDR3 DNA sequence: TGTGCCAGCTCACCACTCAGGGACAGGTCTTACAATGAGCAGTTCTTC. This translates into CASSPLRDRSYNEQFF.

The rearrangement joins TRBV14 to TRBJ2-5; D remains unclear. The CDR3 sequence is 13 residues long. Trimming stripped 0 bases from V and 5 bases from J, with 7 bases between. Germline V gene sequence: CDR1 SGHDN, CDR2 FVKESK. CDR3: CASSQDRRETQYF. As DNA, the CDR3 is TGTGCCAGCAGCCAAGATCGCAGGGAGACCCAGTACTTC.

This sequence joins TRBV3-1 (or the pseudogene TRBV3-2) and TRBJ2-7; D unclear. The CDR3 runs 12 residues. Germline CDR1 and CDR2: LGHDT and YNNKEL (reference sequence). V lost 1 base, J lost 6 bases, and 7 bases lay in between. The CDR3 coding sequence is TGTGCCAGCAGCCAAGTCCCGTCCGAGCAGTACTTC. Protein sequence: CASSQVPSEQYF.

This clone was found a few times. V usage is TRBV27 and J usage is TRBJ2-7; 7 positions agree with TRBD2. V lost 5 bases to trimming and J lost 4 bases; unmatched junction nucleotides: 11. The CDR3 contains 15 residues. The germline CDR1 and CDR2 sequences are MNHEY and SMNVEV (reference sequence). CDR3 in DNA: TGTGCCAGCAGTCCGCTCGCGGGGGTGGGGTACGAGCAGTACTTC. Translated, it gives CASSPLAGVGYEQYF.

V and J are TRBV20-1 and TRBJ1-2; D gene unclear. There are 11 residues in the CDR3. The ends were cut back, 3 bases at V and 7 bases at J, with 9 bases in the middle. Germline assignment: CDR1 DFQATT and CDR2 SNEGSKA (reference sequence). The CDR3 DNA follows: TGCAGTGCTAGTGACGTGGCTGGCTACACCTTC. Amino acid sequence: CSASDVAGYTF.

The V gene is TRBV11-3, the J gene TRBJ1-2; D remains unclear. The CDR3 has 13 amino acids. In germline, CDR1 is SGHNT, CDR2 YENEEA. Deletions cut 3 bases from V and 8 bases from J, with 13 bases between. Here the CDR3 DNA reads TGTGCCAGCAGCTTTCGCCAGGCCCTCGGCTACACCTTC. Translated, it gives CASSFRQALGYTF.

This chain connects TRBV5-1 to TRBJ2-1, with 9 bases identical to TRBD2. Germline CDR1 and CDR2: SGHRS and YFSETQ. This CDR3 region has 16 residues. The ends lost 2 bases at V and 5 bases at J; junction bases unmatched: 8. CDR3 amino acids: CASSFQSGRSHNEQFF. Written as DNA, the CDR3 is TGCGCCAGCAGCTTCCAAAGCGGGAGGTCGCACAATGAGCAGTTCTTC.

In this sample, this clone turned up once. This chain connects TRBV7-9 to TRBJ2-2; D remains ambiguous. With 6 bases removed from V and 3 bases from J, the gap between germline ends came to 5 bases. The CDR3 has 12 amino acids. In germline, CDR1 is SEHNR, CDR2 FQNEAQ (reference sequence). The CDR3 sequence: CASSYYTGELFF. DNA for the CDR3: TGTGCCAGCAGTTATTACACCGGGGAGCTGTTTTTT.

V gene TRBV5-1 combines with J gene TRBJ2-1, with TRBD2 identical over 8 bases. V shed 4 bases and J 7 bases; nucleotides not matched to a gene: 13. Germline CDR1 is SGHRS and CDR2 is YFSETQ. The length of the CDR3 is 16 residues. In DNA form, the CDR3 reads TGCGCCAGCAGCCCGGCGGCCGCGGGAGGTATGAATGAGCAGTTCTTC. It translates to CASSPAAAGGMNEQFF.

The rearrangement uses TRBV11-2 and TRBJ2-1; maybe TRBD1 (5 bases). Trimming removed 6 bases from V and 0 bases from J, with 12 bases in between. Per the germline V gene, CDR1 is SGHAT and CDR2 is FQNNGV. This CDR3 is 15 amino acids long. The CDR3 DNA is TGTGCCAGCAGAGGGGTGATATCCTCCTACAATGAGCAGTTCTTC. Its translation: CASRGVISSYNEQFF.

This clone came up a few times. The J gene is TRBJ2-2, the V gene TRBV4-1; D is undetermined. This CDR3 comprises 13 residues. V was cut by 1 base and J by 6 bases, with 6 bases left in between. In germline, CDR1 is MGHRA, CDR2 YSYEKL. The CDR3 region is CASSQVLSGELFF. The CDR3 bases are TGCGCCAGCAGCCAAGTTCTATCCGGGGAGCTGTTTTTT.

This clone came up once. The V gene is TRBV9, the J gene TRBJ2-3; no firm D call. The CDR3 has 13 residues. V was trimmed by 0 bases and J by 3 bases, leaving 5 bases between them. CDR1 and CDR2 from the germline V gene are SGDLS and YYNGEE. CDR3 sequence (DNA): TGTGCCAGCAGCGTAGTCCCGACAGATACGCAGTATTTT. Its protein product is CASSVVPTDTQYF.

The chain links TRBV10-3 to TRBJ2-3; possibly TRBD1 for D (5 bases). From germline, CDR1 is ENHRY and CDR2 SYGVKD. V was clipped by 0 bases and J by 4 bases, with 8 bases between them. The CDR3 runs to 14 residues. The CDR3 is CAISESWGSDTQYF. The CDR3 DNA sequence: TGTGCCATCAGTGAGTCCTGGGGCTCAGATACGCAGTATTTT.

This rearrangement joins TRBV2 to TRBJ2-5; D is possibly TRBD2 (6 bases). Germline CDR1 and CDR2: SNHLY and FYNNEI. Deletions cut 6 bases from V and 7 bases from J, with 15 bases between. The CDR3 contains 13 residues. This CDR3 is CASSGEERGTQYF. The CDR3 bases are TGTGCCAGCAGCGGGGAGGAGAGGGGGACCCAGTACTTC.

The rearrangement uses TRBV4-1 and TRBJ1-6, with TRBD1 as a possible D gene (5 bases). Trimming left V 1 base short and J 12 bases short, with 10 bases between. The CDR3 has 13 amino acids. Germline CDR1 is MGHRA and CDR2 is YSYEKL. The CDR3 sequence is CASSQVPGQPLHF. The CDR3, as DNA: TGCGCCAGCAGCCAAGTTCCAGGGCAACCCCTCCACTTT.

This chain connects TRBV7-2 to TRBJ2-3, with 14 bases that match TRBD2. V shed 5 bases and J 3 bases; nucleotides not matched to a gene: 10. The CDR3 runs 18 residues. Germline assignment: CDR1 SGHTA and CDR2 FQGNSA. As DNA, the CDR3 is TGTGCCAGCAGCCCAAGGACTAGCGGGGGGCGGAGGACAGATACGCAGTATTTT. As protein: CASSPRTSGGRRTDTQYF.

The V call is TRBV27, the J call TRBJ1-1; possibly TRBD1 for D (5 bases). V was trimmed by 6 bases and J by 0 bases, leaving 23 bases between them. Germline CDR1 reads MNHEY; CDR2 reads SMNVEV (reference sequence). The CDR3 has 18 amino acids. As DNA, the CDR3 is TGTGCCAGCAGCACGAGTCGGCGGGGGGTTGCCATGAACACTGAAGCTTTCTTT. It codes for CASSTSRRGVAMNTEAFF.